Listed here are 5 T cell receptor beta chains from one sample, sequenced in a study of blood T cell repertoires in COVID-19. This table comes from immunoSEQ multiplex PCR, and its TCRdb copy is limited to in-frame clones, with some not included. This table has more than 300,000 clones, over 80% appearing once. The sample consisted of peripheral blood. These receptors were obtained from a woman in her forties or fifties with COVID-19, enrolled during active disease.

The chain links TRBV21-1 to TRBJ2-5; the D call of TRBD1 is as the table states it, not checked on the DNA. TRBV21-1 is recorded as a pseudogene. CDR3 length: 14 residues. CDR3: CARGRQGGGETQYF. DNA for the CDR3: TGTGCCAGGGGTAGACAGGGAGGAGGAGAGACCCAGTACTTC.

The rearrangement links TRBV29-1 to TRBJ2-5; the D gene is possibly TRBD1 (6 bases). Germline CDR1 SQVTM, CDR2 ANQGSEA. CDR3 length equals 11 residues. V was trimmed by 6 bases and J by 9 bases, leaving 14 bases between them. Written as DNA, the CDR3 is TGCAGCGTAGGTCGTCAGGGGTCCCAGTACTTC. As protein: CSVGRQGSQYF.

The rearrangement joins TRBV11-2 to TRBJ1-4; D remains ambiguous. V gave up 5 bases and J gave up 4 bases, with 8 bases separating them. Germline CDR1 and CDR2: SGHAT and FQNNGV. The CDR3 is 13 residues long. The CDR3 sequence is CASSPRVNEKLFF. For the CDR3, the DNA is TGTGCCAGCAGCCCGCGGGTTAATGAAAAACTGTTTTTT.

The chain recombines TRBV21-1 with TRBJ2-4; whether TRBD2, the table's D call, matches the DNA was not checked. TRBV21-1 is recorded as a pseudogene. The CDR3 contains 16 residues. The CDR3 DNA reads TGTGCCAGCAGCAAAGACCTACTAGCGGGGAAAAACATTCAGTACTTC. It codes for CASSKDLLAGKNIQYF.

The rearrangement links TRBV25-1 to TRBJ2-1; 8 bases are shared with TRBD2. The germline CDR1 and CDR2 sequences are MGHDK and SYGVNS. The CDR3 length is 14 residues. After removal of 4 bases from V and 5 bases from J, the junction contained 4 bases not matched to a gene. Here the CDR3 DNA reads TGTGCCAGCAGTGGGGGGGGACTAGACAATGAGCAGTTCTTC. Translating gives CASSGGGLDNEQFF.